The rows below give T cell receptor beta chains drawn from one sample of a study of CD8 T cells in Susac syndrome. TCRdb independently ran MiXCR on the immunoSEQ multiplex PCR reads; one entry per CDR3 protein. The sample shows roughly 100,000 distinct CDR3 sequences, roughly 95% of them seen only once. The specimen was CD8+ T cells from PBMCs. Receptor source: a human donor with Susac syndrome. Both conserved end residues are part of each CDR3. The order of the fields is D gene, CDR3 length, clone size, V gene, J gene, CDR3 protein, CDR3 DNA. The D gene is left open where the match is weak. Size is stated for part of the rows, as once, few or many counts, or as a class when the clone is expanded.

D gene: TRBD2
CDR3 length: 16
clone size: .
V gene: TRBV18
J gene: TRBJ2-3
CDR3 protein: CASSPDIAGGTDTQYF
CDR3 DNA: TGTGCCAGCTCACCTGATATAGCGGGGGGCACAGATACGCAGTATTTT

D gene: .
CDR3 length: 14
clone size: .
V gene: TRBV9
J gene: TRBJ2-1
CDR3 protein: CASNSRSSYNEQFF
CDR3 DNA: TGTGCCAGCAATTCGCGCAGTTCCTACAATGAGCAGTTCTTC

D gene: .
CDR3 length: 11
clone size: .
V gene: TRBV9
J gene: TRBJ2-7
CDR3 protein: CASRGYYEQYF
CDR3 DNA: TGTGCCAGCAGGGGTTACTACGAGCAGTACTTC

D gene: .
CDR3 length: 11
clone size: .
V gene: TRBV29-1
J gene: TRBJ2-5
CDR3 protein: CSVFRGETQYF
CDR3 DNA: TGCAGCGTTTTCCGGGGGGAGACCCAGTACTTC

D gene: TRBD2
CDR3 length: 14
clone size: .
V gene: TRBV20-1
J gene: TRBJ2-3
CDR3 protein: CSAKRGEYTDTQYF
CDR3 DNA: TGCAGTGCAAAGCGGGGGGAATACACAGATACGCAGTATTTT

D gene: .
CDR3 length: 13
clone size: .
V gene: TRBV14
J gene: TRBJ2-1
CDR3 protein: CASSRRLVNEQFF
CDR3 DNA: TGTGCCAGCAGCCGGCGCTTAGTTAACGAGCAGTTCTTC

D gene: .
CDR3 length: 12
clone size: once
V gene: TRBV13
J gene: TRBJ2-5
CDR3 protein: CASTKGGETQYF
CDR3 DNA: TGTGCCAGCACCAAGGGGGGAGAGACCCAGTACTTC

D gene: TRBD1
CDR3 length: 13
clone size: .
V gene: TRBV7-9
J gene: TRBJ1-2
CDR3 protein: CASSRGTDYGYTF
CDR3 DNA: TGTGCCAGCAGCCGCGGGACAGACTATGGCTACACCTTC

D gene: TRBD1
CDR3 length: 13
clone size: .
V gene: TRBV5-4
J gene: TRBJ2-2
CDR3 protein: CARGDRNTGELFF
CDR3 DNA: TGTGCCAGAGGGGACAGAAACACCGGGGAGCTGTTTTTT

D gene: .
CDR3 length: 12
clone size: .
V gene: TRBV6-6
J gene: TRBJ2-7
CDR3 protein: CASSPDSNEQYF
CDR3 DNA: TGTGCCAGCAGTCCGGACAGTAACGAGCAGTACTTC

D gene: .
CDR3 length: 14
clone size: .
V gene: TRBV11-2
J gene: TRBJ2-1
CDR3 protein: CASSLAGGSHEQFF
CDR3 DNA: TGTGCCAGCAGCTTAGCTGGGGGGAGTCATGAGCAGTTCTTC

D gene: .
CDR3 length: 13
clone size: .
V gene: TRBV14
J gene: TRBJ1-2
CDR3 protein: CASSQDEEYGYTF
CDR3 DNA: TGTGCCAGCAGCCAAGACGAAGAGTATGGCTACACCTTC

D gene: TRBD1
CDR3 length: 15
clone size: .
V gene: TRBV6-6
J gene: TRBJ2-3
CDR3 protein: CASSDDRGLTDTQYF
CDR3 DNA: TGTGCCAGCAGTGACGACAGGGGACTCACAGATACGCAGTATTTT

D gene: .
CDR3 length: 13
clone size: few
V gene: TRBV19
J gene: TRBJ1-1
CDR3 protein: CASSARSSTEAFF
CDR3 DNA: TGTGCCAGTAGTGCCCGTTCATCCACTGAAGCTTTCTTT

D gene: .
CDR3 length: 15
clone size: .
V gene: TRBV7-2
J gene: TRBJ2-7
CDR3 protein: CASSGGDSLSYEQYF
CDR3 DNA: TGTGCCAGCAGCGGGGGGGACAGCCTCTCCTACGAGCAGTACTTC

D gene: .
CDR3 length: 12
clone size: once
V gene: TRBV13
J gene: TRBJ2-2
CDR3 protein: CASSPGVGELFF
CDR3 DNA: TGTGCCAGCAGCCCAGGGGTCGGGGAGCTGTTTTTT

D gene: TRBD2
CDR3 length: 18
clone size: .
V gene: TRBV13
J gene: TRBJ2-3
CDR3 protein: CASSPYSTSGASTDTQYF
CDR3 DNA: TGTGCCAGCAGCCCCTACTCCACTAGCGGGGCTTCCACAGATACGCAGTATTTT

D gene: .
CDR3 length: 13
clone size: .
V gene: TRBV12-3/TRBV12-4
J gene: TRBJ1-2
CDR3 protein: CASSRGQLYGYTF
CDR3 DNA: TGTGCCAGCAGCCGCGGACAGCTCTATGGCTACACCTTC

D gene: .
CDR3 length: 15
clone size: .
V gene: TRBV20-1
J gene: TRBJ1-3
CDR3 protein: CSARDSKDSGNTIYF
CDR3 DNA: TGCAGTGCTAGAGATTCCAAGGATTCTGGAAACACCATATATTTT

D gene: .
CDR3 length: 13
clone size: .
V gene: TRBV27
J gene: TRBJ1-1
CDR3 protein: CASSSQGTTEAFF
CDR3 DNA: TGTGCCAGCAGTTCACAGGGTACCACTGAAGCTTTCTTT

D gene: .
CDR3 length: 17
clone size: once
V gene: TRBV9
J gene: TRBJ1-1
CDR3 protein: CASSTPRHGNEGTEAFF
CDR3 DNA: TGTGCCAGCAGCACCCCCCGGCATGGGAATGAGGGCACTGAAGCTTTCTTT

D gene: .
CDR3 length: 13
clone size: .
V gene: TRBV29-1
J gene: TRBJ2-5
CDR3 protein: CSVTRGAQETQYF
CDR3 DNA: TGCAGCGTGACTAGGGGCGCTCAAGAGACCCAGTACTTC

D gene: TRBD1
CDR3 length: 14
clone size: .
V gene: TRBV6-5
J gene: TRBJ2-1
CDR3 protein: CASTQGAAYNEQFF
CDR3 DNA: TGTGCCAGCACCCAGGGGGCGGCCTACAATGAGCAGTTCTTC

D gene: TRBD1
CDR3 length: 16
clone size: .
V gene: TRBV4-3
J gene: TRBJ1-1
CDR3 protein: CASSPGTGGLGTEAFF
CDR3 DNA: TGCGCCAGCAGCCCGGGGACAGGGGGTCTGGGCACTGAAGCTTTCTTT

D gene: TRBD2
CDR3 length: 14
clone size: .
V gene: TRBV12-3/TRBV12-4
J gene: TRBJ2-7
CDR3 protein: CASSSSGVTYEQYF
CDR3 DNA: TGTGCCAGCAGTTCAAGCGGGGTTACCTACGAGCAGTACTTC

D gene: TRBD2
CDR3 length: 14
clone size: .
V gene: TRBV2
J gene: TRBJ2-3
CDR3 protein: CASSEAGGRDTQYF
CDR3 DNA: TGTGCCAGCAGTGAGGCGGGGGGGCGAGATACGCAGTATTTT

D gene: .
CDR3 length: 11
clone size: .
V gene: TRBV5-1
J gene: TRBJ2-7
CDR3 protein: CASSSNTEQYF
CDR3 DNA: TGCGCCAGCAGCTCAAACACAGAGCAGTACTTC

D gene: .
CDR3 length: 13
clone size: .
V gene: TRBV6-2/TRBV6-3
J gene: TRBJ1-1
CDR3 protein: CASSYRYMDEAFF
CDR3 DNA: TGTGCCAGCAGTTACAGGTACATGGATGAAGCTTTCTTT

D gene: TRBD1
CDR3 length: 13
clone size: .
V gene: TRBV25-1
J gene: TRBJ1-2
CDR3 protein: CASSATGGGGYTF
CDR3 DNA: TGTGCCAGCAGTGCGACAGGGGGAGGTGGCTACACCTTC